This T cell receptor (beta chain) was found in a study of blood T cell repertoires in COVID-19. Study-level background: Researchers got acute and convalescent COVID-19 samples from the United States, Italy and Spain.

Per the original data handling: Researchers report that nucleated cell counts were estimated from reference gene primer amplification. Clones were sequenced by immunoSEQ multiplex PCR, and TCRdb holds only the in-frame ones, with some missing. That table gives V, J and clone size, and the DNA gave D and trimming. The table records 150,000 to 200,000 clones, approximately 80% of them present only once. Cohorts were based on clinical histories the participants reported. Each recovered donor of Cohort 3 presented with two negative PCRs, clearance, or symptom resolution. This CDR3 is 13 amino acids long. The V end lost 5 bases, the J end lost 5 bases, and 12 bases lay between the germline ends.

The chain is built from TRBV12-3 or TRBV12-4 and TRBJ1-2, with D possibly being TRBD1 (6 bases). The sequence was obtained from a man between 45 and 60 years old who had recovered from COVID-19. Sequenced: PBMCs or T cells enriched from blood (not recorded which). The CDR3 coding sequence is TGTGCCAGCAGTCCGGGGACACGGTATGGCTACACCTTC. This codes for CASSPGTRYGYTF.